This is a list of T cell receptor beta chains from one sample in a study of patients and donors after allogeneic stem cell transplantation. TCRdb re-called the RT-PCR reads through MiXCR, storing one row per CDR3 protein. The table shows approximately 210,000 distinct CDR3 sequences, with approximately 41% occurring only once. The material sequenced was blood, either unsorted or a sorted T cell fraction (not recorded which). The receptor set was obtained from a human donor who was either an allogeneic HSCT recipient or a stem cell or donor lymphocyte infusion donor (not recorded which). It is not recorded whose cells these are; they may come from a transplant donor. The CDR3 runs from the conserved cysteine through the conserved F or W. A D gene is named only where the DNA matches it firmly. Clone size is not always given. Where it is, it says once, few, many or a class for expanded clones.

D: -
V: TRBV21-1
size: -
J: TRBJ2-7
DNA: TGTGCCAGCAGCAAGAAAAAGGGAAACGAGCAGTACTTC
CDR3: CASSKKKGNEQYF

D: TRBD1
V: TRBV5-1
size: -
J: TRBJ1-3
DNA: TGCGCCAGCAGGTCGGACAGGGAAGAGAGCACCATATATTTT
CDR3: CASRSDREESTIYF

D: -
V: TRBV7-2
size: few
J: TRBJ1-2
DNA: TGTGCCAGCAGCTTTATCGGGAGGGAGGAATATGGCTACACCTTC
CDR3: CASSFIGREEYGYTF

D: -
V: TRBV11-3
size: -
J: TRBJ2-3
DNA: TGTGCCAGCAGCTTATCGAGCGGGAGCACAGATACGCAGTATTTT
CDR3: CASSLSSGSTDTQYF

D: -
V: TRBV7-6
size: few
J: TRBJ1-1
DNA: TGTGCCAGCAGCTTAGGGGGGGCAGGGATGAACACTGAAGCTTTCTTT
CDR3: CASSLGGAGMNTEAFF

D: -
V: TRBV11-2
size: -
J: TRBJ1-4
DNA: TGTGCCAGCAGCCCCCACCCGGGGCACTGGAGTGAAAAACTGTTTTTT
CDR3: CASSPHPGHWSEKLFF

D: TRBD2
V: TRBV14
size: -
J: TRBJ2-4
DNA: TGTGCCAGCAGCCAAGGGGGACTAGCGGGAGGGCGAAACATTCAGTACTTC
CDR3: CASSQGGLAGGRNIQYF

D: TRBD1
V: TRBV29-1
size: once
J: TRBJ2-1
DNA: TGCAGCGTTGAAGATCGACAGGGGGCCCGTTATGAGCAGTTCTTC
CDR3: CSVEDRQGARYEQFF

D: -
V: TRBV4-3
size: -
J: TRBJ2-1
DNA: TGCGCCAGCAGCCAAGACGGGAGAGATGAGCAGTTCTTC
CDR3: CASSQDGRDEQFF

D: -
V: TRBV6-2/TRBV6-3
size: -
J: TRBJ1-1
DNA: TGTGCCAGCAGTTACTTCACTAACATCAGGGGGAACACTGAAGCTTTCTTT
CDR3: CASSYFTNIRGNTEAFF

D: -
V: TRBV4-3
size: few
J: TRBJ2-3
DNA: TGCGCCAGCAGCCAATTCCAGCTCCCGGATACGCAGTATTTT
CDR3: CASSQFQLPDTQYF

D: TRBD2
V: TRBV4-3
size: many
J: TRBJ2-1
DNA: TGCGCCAGCAGCCATAAGGGTCTAGCGGGGAGCCATGAGCAGTTCTTC
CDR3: CASSHKGLAGSHEQFF

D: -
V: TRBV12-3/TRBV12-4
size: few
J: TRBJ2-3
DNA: TGTGCCAGCAGTCCCTTGAGGAATACGCAGTATTTT
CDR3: CASSPLRNTQYF

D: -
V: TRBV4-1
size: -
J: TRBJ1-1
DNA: TGCGCCAGCAGCCAAGTGGAAGTAGCGGTGGTGGACACTGAAGCTTTCTTT
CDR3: CASSQVEVAVVDTEAFF

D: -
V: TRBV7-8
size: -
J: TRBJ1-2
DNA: TGTGCCAGCAGCTTAACCCCCTCCGGGACGGTCTATGGCTACACCTTC
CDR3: CASSLTPSGTVYGYTF

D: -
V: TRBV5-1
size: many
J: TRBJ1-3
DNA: TGCGCCAGCAGCTTGGAGCTCCCTGGAAACACCATATATTTT
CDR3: CASSLELPGNTIYF

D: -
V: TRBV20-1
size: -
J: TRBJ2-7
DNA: TGCAGTGCTTTCCGGGACGGCATCTACGAGCAGTACTTC
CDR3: CSAFRDGIYEQYF

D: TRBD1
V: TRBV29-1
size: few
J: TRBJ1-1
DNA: TGCAGCGTTGTACAGGGGACAAACACTGAAGCTTTCTTT
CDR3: CSVVQGTNTEAFF

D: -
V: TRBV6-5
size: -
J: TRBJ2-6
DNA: TGTGCCAGCACCTCAGTTCTAGCGCCTGGGGCCAACGTCCTGACTTTC
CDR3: CASTSVLAPGANVLTF

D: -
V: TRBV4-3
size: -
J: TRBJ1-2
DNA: TGCGCCAGCAGCCAGGCAGGGTCGTATGGCTACACCTTC
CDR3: CASSQAGSYGYTF

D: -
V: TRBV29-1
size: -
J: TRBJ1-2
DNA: TGCAGCGTTGAAGATCTCTCGCAAAGAGGCTACACCTTC
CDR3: CSVEDLSQRGYTF

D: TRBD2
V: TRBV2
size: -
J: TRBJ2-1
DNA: TGTGCCAGCACTAGCGGGAGGGACACGGGCAATGAGCAGTTCTTC
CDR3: CASTSGRDTGNEQFF

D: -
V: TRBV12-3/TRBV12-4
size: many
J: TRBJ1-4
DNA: TGTGCCAGCAGTTTAGAGGGCAGAGATGAAAAACTGTTTTTT
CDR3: CASSLEGRDEKLFF

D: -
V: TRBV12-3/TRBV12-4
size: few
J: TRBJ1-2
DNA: TGTGCCAGCAGTTTAATTCGGGGAGGGGATGAGGGACGTGGCTACACCTTC
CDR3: CASSLIRGGDEGRGYTF

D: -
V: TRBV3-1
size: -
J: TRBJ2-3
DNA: TGTGCCAGCAGCCAAGAATTGGCGACAGATACGCAGTATTTT
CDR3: CASSQELATDTQYF

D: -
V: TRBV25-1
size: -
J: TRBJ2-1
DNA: TGTGCCAGCAGTGATGGGGGTTGGGCCTACAATGAGCAGTTCTTC
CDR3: CASSDGGWAYNEQFF

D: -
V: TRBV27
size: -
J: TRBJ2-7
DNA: TGTGCCAGCAGTTCCTGGGACCCCGAGGGCGAGCAGTACTTC
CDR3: CASSSWDPEGEQYF

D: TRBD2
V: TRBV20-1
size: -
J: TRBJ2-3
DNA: TGCAGTGCTAGTAAGCTAGCGGGAGGGACAGATACGCAGTATTTT
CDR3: CSASKLAGGTDTQYF

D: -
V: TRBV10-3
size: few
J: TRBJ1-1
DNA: TGTGCCATCAGTAGGGACACGACATTTAGCACTGAAGCTTTCTTT
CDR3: CAISRDTTFSTEAFF

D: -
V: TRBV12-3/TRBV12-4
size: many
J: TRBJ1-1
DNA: TGTGCCAGCAGTTCTGGACAGCCGACCAACACTGAAGCTTTCTTT
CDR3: CASSSGQPTNTEAFF

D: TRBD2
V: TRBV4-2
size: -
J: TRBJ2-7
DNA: TGTGCCAGCAGCCAGCCCACTAGCGGAGCCTACGAGCAGTACTTC
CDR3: CASSQPTSGAYEQYF

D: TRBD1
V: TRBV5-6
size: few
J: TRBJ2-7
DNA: TGTGCCAGCAGCACAGGGGTCGCCTACGAGCAGTACTTC
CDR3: CASSTGVAYEQYF

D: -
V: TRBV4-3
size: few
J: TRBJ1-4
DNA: TGCGCCAGCAGCCAAGATCACCGACCGGCCGGTGAAAAACTGTTTTTT
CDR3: CASSQDHRPAGEKLFF

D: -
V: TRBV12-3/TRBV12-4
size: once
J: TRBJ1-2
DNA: TGTGCCAGCAGTATCCGCGACAGTAACTATGGCTACACCTTC
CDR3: CASSIRDSNYGYTF

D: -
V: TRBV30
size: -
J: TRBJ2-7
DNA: TGTGCCTGGAATTGGGGGCGTGAGCAGTACTTC
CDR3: CAWNWGREQYF

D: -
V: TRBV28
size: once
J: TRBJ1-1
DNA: TGTGCCAGCAGTCCGCAAACCGAAGCTTTCTTT
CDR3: CASSPQTEAFF

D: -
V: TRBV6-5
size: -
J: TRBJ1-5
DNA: TGTGCCAGCAGTTCCCGCAGGAATCAGCCCCAGCATTTT
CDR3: CASSSRRNQPQHF

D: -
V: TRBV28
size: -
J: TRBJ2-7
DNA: TGTGCCAGCAGTTTCGACGAGCAGTACTTC
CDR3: CASSFDEQYF

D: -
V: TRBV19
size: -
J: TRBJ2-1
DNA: TGTGCCAGTAGTATGGTCCACTTCGGATCCTACAATGAGCAGTTCTTC
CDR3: CASSMVHFGSYNEQFF

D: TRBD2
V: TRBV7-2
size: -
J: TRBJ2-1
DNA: TGTGCCAGCAGCAAAAGCGGTAGCGGGGACCATTTCTTC
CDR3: CASSKSGSGDHFF

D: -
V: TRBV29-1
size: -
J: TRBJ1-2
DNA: TGCAGCGTTGACACGGATGTTGATGGCTACACCTTC
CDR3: CSVDTDVDGYTF

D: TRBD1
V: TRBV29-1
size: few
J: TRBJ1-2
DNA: TGCAGCGCCCTAGGCCAGGGGGAATACTATGGCTACACCTTC
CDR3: CSALGQGEYYGYTF

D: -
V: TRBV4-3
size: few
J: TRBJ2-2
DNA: TGCGCCAGCAGCCAAGCACCTCAGAGTGCCTTGAACACCGGGGAGCTGTTTTTT
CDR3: CASSQAPQSALNTGELFF